This TCR beta chain was documented in a study of CD8 T cells in ankylosing spondylitis. Points from the study as a whole: Fewer than 10 highly homologous variants made up a TCR beta motif that seemed to typify ankylosing spondylitis blood. Reportedly, significant enrichment of disease-linked clones occurred in matched ankylosing spondylitis synovial fluid.

Generation of TCR beta libraries employed quantitative 5'-RACE incorporating molecular barcodes. In TCRdb, the 5' RACE reads were re-called with MiXCR into one record per CDR3 protein. In the table there are fewer than 550,000 distinct CDR3 sequences, roughly 5% of which are singletons. The CDR3 covers 13 residues. Germline V gene lookup returns CDR1 SGHRS and CDR2 YFSETQ. Deletions cut 1 base from V and 3 bases from J, with 8 bases between. This clonotype was counted many times. What it recognizes is unknown. The chain combines TRBV5-1 with TRBJ2-7, with unresolved D. The clonotype was recovered from a male donor with ankylosing spondylitis. The sample consisted of blood, either unsorted or a sorted T cell fraction (not recorded which). The CDR3 sequence is CASSLSDGYEQYF. Here the CDR3 DNA reads TGCGCCAGCAGCTTGAGCGACGGCTACGAGCAGTACTTC.